This paragraph reports one TCR beta chain. Its cognate antigen has yet to be identified. Qualities for individual bases were not recorded, and no much larger clone is one base off. The data belong to a study of blood T cell repertoires in COVID-19 (dated by TCRdb to 2020 to 2021). For context, the study as a whole: Samples from collaborators originated in the United States, Italy and Spain and spanned both the acute and convalescent phases of COVID-19. The material from the prospective study consisted of cDNA or gDNA derived from T cells, B-cell-depleted T cells, or PBMCs. Deeply sampled blood TCRbeta repertoires from subjects exposed to, actively infected with, or recovered from COVID-19 were included in the dataset. The repertoires were released in a freely available public database meant as a resource for research on the immune response to SARS-CoV-2. The samples were drawn from the first 160 participants of the ongoing ImmuneRACE study and from 950 to 1,500 subjects provided by 6 global collaborators. Nearly every sample came with metadata listing a de-identified subject ID, COVID-19 status, age in years and sex. Where available, HLA class I and class II types were taken from metadata supplied by the sample provider and were not determined by assay-based typing.

From cysteine to phenylalanine, the CDR3 is 17 amino acids long. The read is trimmed to its CDR3 DNA, 51 bases read in frame from base 1. CDR1 and CDR2 are drawn from the germline V gene (reference sequence): SGHNT, YYREEE. At the junction V is shortened by 2 bases and J by 5 bases; bases outside the gene matches: 14. What the work shows at the level of the full study, not this receptor alone: Clinical and demographic metadata were provided uncurated, with the amount varying by source and participant.

Each collaborating institution followed its own protocols to collect whole blood in K2EDTA tubes. For TCRbeta analysis, collaborator samples were shipped as frozen whole blood, as isolated PBMCs, or as DNA extracted from either sample type. TCRbeta CDR3 regions were amplified from genomic DNA using the immunoSEQ Assay, a bias-controlled multiplex PCR. Per the original workflow: Within the assay, amplification of reference gene primers was used to estimate how many nucleated cells each sample contained. To quantify the absolute abundance of each unique TCRbeta CDR3 rearrangement, sequence reads were collapsed and filtered. Productive Simpson clonality was computed per sample as the square root of Simpson's diversity index over productive rearrangements. Entries here come from immuneACCESS through TCRdb and include only in-frame sequences with V and J called. Some clones fail to appear in such tables; in the studies checked, an unresolved V gene covers under half of the shortfall, and the cause of the remainder is unknown. V, J and clone size are those of that table, while D and trimming were read from the DNA. Across this sample there are roughly 180,000 clones, with about 85% seen only once. The top ten constitute under 3% of the sample.

This clonotype was sampled from a woman in her twenties or thirties with active or convalescent COVID-19. The material sequenced was peripheral blood. The chain links TRBV5-4 with TRBJ1-1; 8 middle bases align to TRBD1. The DNA is as follows: TGTGCCAGCAGCTTAATAGGGACAGGATTATGGGGAACTGAAGCTTTCTTT. Translation gives CASSLIGTGLWGTEAFF.